This TCR beta chain comes out of a study of tumor and adjacent non-tumor tissue in lung cancer. The overall study: On average, productive TCRbeta reads reached roughly 4 million per sample.

Three rounds of nested PCR, following a modified ARM-PCR protocol, produced the TCRbeta library. TCRdb passed the multiplex PCR reads through MiXCR, listing each CDR3 protein once. The top ten hold about 12% of the sample, which has 77,000 or so distinct CDR3 sequences, around four fifths seen once. The template was RNA from unsorted bulk tissue. The source of this sequence is a woman between 45 and 65 years old with non-small cell lung cancer. The specimen was lung tumor tissue.

The CDR3 region has the DNA TGCGCCAGCTGTGGAGGTAACGAGCAGTACTTC. It encodes CASCGGNEQYF. The chain uses TRBV10-2 and TRBJ2-7; D may be TRBD2 (5 bases). CDR3 length equals 11 residues. Per germline, CDR1 WSHSY and CDR2 SAAADI. Trimming took 8 bases from V and 5 from J, leaving 10 bases between them.